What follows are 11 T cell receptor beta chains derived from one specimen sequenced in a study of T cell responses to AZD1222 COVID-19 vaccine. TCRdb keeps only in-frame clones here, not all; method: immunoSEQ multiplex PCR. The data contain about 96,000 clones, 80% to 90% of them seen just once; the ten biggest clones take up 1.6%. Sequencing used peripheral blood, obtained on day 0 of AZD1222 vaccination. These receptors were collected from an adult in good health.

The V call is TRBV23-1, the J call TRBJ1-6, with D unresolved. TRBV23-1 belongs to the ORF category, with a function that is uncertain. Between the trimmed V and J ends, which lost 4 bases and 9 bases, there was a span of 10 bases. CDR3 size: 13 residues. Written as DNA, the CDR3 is TGCGCCAGCAGTCTGCGGGGTCCTTCACCCCTCCACTTT. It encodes CASSLRGPSPLHF.

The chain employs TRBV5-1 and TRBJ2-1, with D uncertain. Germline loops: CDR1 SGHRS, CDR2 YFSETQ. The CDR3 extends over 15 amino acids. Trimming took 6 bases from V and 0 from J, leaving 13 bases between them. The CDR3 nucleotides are TGCGCCAGCATCTCAGGTTCTTCCTCCTACAATGAGCAGTTCTTC. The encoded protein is CASISGSSSYNEQFF.

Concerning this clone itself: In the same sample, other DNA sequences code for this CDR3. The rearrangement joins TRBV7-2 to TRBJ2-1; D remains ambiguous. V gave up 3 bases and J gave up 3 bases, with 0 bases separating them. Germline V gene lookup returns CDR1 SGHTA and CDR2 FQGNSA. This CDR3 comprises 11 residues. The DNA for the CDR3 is TGTGCCAGCAGCTTCTACAATGAGCAGTTCTTC. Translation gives CASSFYNEQFF.

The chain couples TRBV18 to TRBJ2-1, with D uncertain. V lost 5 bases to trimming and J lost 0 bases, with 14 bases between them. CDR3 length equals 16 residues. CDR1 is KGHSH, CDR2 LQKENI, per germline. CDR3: CASSLRQVYSYNEQFF. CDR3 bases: TGTGCCAGCTCATTACGCCAGGTCTACTCCTACAATGAGCAGTTCTTC.

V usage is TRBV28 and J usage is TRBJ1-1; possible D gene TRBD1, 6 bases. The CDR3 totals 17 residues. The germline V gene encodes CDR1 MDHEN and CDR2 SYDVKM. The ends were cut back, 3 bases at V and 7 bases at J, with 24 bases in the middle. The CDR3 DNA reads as TGTGCCAGCAGTTTCAGGCCGGGGGGCAGGGTAGGTGATGAAGCTTTCTTT. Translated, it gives CASSFRPGGRVGDEAFF.

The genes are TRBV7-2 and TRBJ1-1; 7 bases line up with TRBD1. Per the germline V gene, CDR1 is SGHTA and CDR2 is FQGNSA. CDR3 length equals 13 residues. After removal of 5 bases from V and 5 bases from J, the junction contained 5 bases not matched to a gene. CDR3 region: CASSRGRRTEAFF. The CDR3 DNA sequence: TGTGCCAGCAGCAGGGGGCGGAGAACTGAAGCTTTCTTT.

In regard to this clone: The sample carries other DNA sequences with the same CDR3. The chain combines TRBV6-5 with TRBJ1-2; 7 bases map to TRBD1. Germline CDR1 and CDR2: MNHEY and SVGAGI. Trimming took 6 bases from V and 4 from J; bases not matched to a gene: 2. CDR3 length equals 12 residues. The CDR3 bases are TGTGCCAGCAGCCGGGACAGCTATGGCTACACCTTC. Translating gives CASSRDSYGYTF.

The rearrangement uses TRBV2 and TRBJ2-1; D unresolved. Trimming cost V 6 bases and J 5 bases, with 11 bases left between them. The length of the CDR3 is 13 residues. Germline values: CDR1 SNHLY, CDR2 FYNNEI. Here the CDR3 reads CASSRRGNNEQFF. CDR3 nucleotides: TGTGCCAGCAGCCGTCGTGGGAACAATGAGCAGTTCTTC.

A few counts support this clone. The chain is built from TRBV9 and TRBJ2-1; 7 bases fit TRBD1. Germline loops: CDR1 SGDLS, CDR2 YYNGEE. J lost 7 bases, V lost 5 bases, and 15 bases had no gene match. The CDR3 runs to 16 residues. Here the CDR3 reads CASSSTGMTLPNEQFF. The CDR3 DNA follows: TGTGCCAGCAGTTCGACAGGGATGACCCTCCCTAATGAGCAGTTCTTC.

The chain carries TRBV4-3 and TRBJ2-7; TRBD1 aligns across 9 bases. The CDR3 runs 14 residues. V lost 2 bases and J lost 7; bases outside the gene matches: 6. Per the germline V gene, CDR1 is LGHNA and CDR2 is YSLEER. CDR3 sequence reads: CASSQRDREGEQYF. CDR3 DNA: TGCGCCAGCAGCCAACGGGACAGGGAGGGAGAGCAGTACTTC.

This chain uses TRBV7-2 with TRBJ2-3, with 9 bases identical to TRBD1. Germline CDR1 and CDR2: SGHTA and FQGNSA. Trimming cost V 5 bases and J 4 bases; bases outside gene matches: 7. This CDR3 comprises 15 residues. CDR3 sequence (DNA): TGTGCCAGCAGCACGGACCGGACAGGGGCAGATACGCAGTATTTT. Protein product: CASSTDRTGADTQYF.